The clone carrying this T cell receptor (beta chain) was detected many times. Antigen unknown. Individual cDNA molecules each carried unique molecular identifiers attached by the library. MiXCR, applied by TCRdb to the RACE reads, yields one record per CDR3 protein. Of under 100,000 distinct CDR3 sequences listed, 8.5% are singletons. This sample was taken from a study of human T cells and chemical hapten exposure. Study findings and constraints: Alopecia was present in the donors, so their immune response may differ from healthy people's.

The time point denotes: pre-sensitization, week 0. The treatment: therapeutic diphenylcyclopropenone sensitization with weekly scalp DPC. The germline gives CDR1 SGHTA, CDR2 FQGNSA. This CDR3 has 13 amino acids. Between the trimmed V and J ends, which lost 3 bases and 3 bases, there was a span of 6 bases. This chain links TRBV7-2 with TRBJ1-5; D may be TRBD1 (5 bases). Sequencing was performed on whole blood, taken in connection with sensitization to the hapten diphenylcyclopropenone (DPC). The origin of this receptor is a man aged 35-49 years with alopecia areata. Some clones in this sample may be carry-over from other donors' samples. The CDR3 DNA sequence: TGTGCCAGCAGCTTGACAGACAATCAGCCCCAGCATTTT. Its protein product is CASSLTDNQPQHF.